The 29 T cell receptor beta chains below all came from one sample that was sequenced in a study of CD8 T cell repertoires and HIV-1 epitope variants. For these TCRs, the target antigens are not known. TCRdb keeps only in-frame clones here, not all; method: immunoSEQ multiplex PCR. Of 4,600 or so clones listed, about 67% were seen once; the top ten hold roughly 44%. Sample: cultured CD8+ T cells derived from PBMCs. The receptor set was obtained from a male donor with HIV.

The rearrangement uses TRBV7-9 and TRBJ1-3; tentative D call: TRBD1 (5 bases). The CDR3 is 19 amino acids. CDR1 is SEHNR and CDR2 is FQNEAQ in the germline V gene (reference sequence). V was clipped by 7 bases and J by 1 base, with 26 bases between them. This CDR3 is CASNFPGGTDPRSGNTIYF. CDR3 nucleotides: TGTGCCAGCAACTTTCCGGGGGGAACCGACCCTCGTTCTGGAAACACCATATATTTT. Full variable domain (rest looked up from reference TRBV7-9 and TRBJ1-3): DTGVSQNPRHKITKRGQNVTFRCDPISEHNRLYWYRQTLGQGPEFLTYFQNEAQLEKSRLLSDRFSAERPKGSFSTLEIQRTEQGDSAMYLCASNFPGGTDPRSGNTIYFGEGSWLTVV.

This clone was counted between two and nine times. The chain recombines TRBV9 with TRBJ1-1; no reliable D call. V dropped 4 bases and J dropped 4 bases, with 14 bases sitting between them. The germline V gene has CDR1 SGDLS and CDR2 YYNGEE. The CDR3 spans 14 residues. The CDR3 here is CASSPSGGITEAFF. In DNA, the CDR3 is TGTGCCAGCAGCCCCTCCGGTGGCATCACTGAAGCTTTCTTT. Drawing the rest from reference TRBV9 and TRBJ1-1, the complete variable domain is DSGVTQTPKHLITATGQRVTLRCSPRSGDLSVYWYQQSLDQGLQFLIQYYNGEERAKGNILERFSAQQFPDLHSELNLSSLELGDSALYFCASSPSGGITEAFFGQGTRLTVV.

The chain joins TRBV11-3 to TRBJ2-2; 8 bases line up with TRBD1. CDR3 length: 18 residues. CDR1 SGHNT and CDR2 YENEEA come from the germline V gene. V shed 1 base, J shed 2 bases, and the junction held 9 bases outside the gene matches. As DNA, the CDR3 is TGTGCCAGCAGCTTAGCCTACCTGGACAGGGATAACACCGGGGAGCTGTTTTTT. Translated: CASSLAYLDRDNTGELFF.

This clone was observed a handful of times. The rearrangement links TRBV6-5 to TRBJ2-7; D remains unclear. Trimming pared 4 bases from V and 2 bases from J, leaving 12 bases between. CDR1 is MNHEY, CDR2 SVGAGI, per germline. The CDR3 totals 14 residues. This CDR3 reads CASSSDVSAYEQYF. The CDR3 nucleotides read TGTGCCAGCAGTTCAGATGTCTCGGCCTACGAGCAGTACTTC.

This chain joins TRBV28 and TRBJ1-2; a weak D match, TRBD1 (5 bases). The CDR3 is 15 amino acids. Germline CDR1 MDHEN, CDR2 SYDVKM. V was clipped by 6 bases and J by 0 bases, with 14 bases between them. The DNA for the CDR3 is TGTGCCAGCAGAGCACGGGACGGACCTAACTATGGCTACACCTTC. Translated: CASRARDGPNYGYTF.

This clone was observed once. V usage is TRBV6-5 and J usage is TRBJ1-3; D ambiguous. Trimming left V 0 bases short and J 2 bases short, with 2 bases between. The CDR3 runs 13 residues. From germline, CDR1 is MNHEY and CDR2 SVGAGI. The CDR3 DNA sequence: TGTGCCAGCAGTTACTCGACTGGAAACACCATATATTTT. Translation gives CASSYSTGNTIYF.

The chain is built from TRBV7-2 and TRBJ2-7; D might be TRBD2 (5 bases). V lost 1 base, J lost 3 bases, and 19 bases lay in between. Germline CDR1 is SGHTA and CDR2 is FQGNSA. The CDR3 sequence is 17 residues long. The CDR3 sequence: CASSLGDLSSGSYEQYF. CDR3 bases: TGTGCCAGCAGCTTAGGGGATCTCTCCTCGGGGAGCTACGAGCAGTACTTC.

The J gene is TRBJ2-7, the V gene TRBV28; TRBD2 aligns across 8 bases. V lost 3 bases to trimming and J lost 3 bases; unmatched junction nucleotides: 4. CDR3 length: 14 amino acids. Germline CDR1 and CDR2: MDHEN and SYDVKM. CDR3 loop: CASSFGSGNYEQYF. CDR3 DNA sequence: TGTGCCAGCAGTTTTGGTAGCGGGAACTACGAGCAGTACTTC.

There are a few counts of this clone. The CDR3 DNA is TGTGCCAGCAGTGCCTCAAGGACAGGGCTTCTCTATGGCTACACCTTC. Its translation is CASSASRTGLLYGYTF. The chain links TRBV6-1 to TRBJ1-2, with 8 bases fitting TRBD1. Germline V gene lookup returns CDR1 MNHNS and CDR2 SASEGT. The length of the CDR3 is 16 residues. V was pared by 4 bases and J by 4 bases, with 11 bases of the junction left unmatched.

The rearrangement uses TRBV27 and TRBJ1-5, with D tentatively TRBD1 (5 bases). Trimming pared 2 bases from V and 1 base from J, leaving 6 bases between. The CDR3 is made up of 14 amino acids. The germline V gene encodes CDR1 MNHEY and CDR2 SMNVEV (reference sequence). CDR3 in DNA: TGTGCCAGCAGTTTAGGGGCCAGCAATCAGCCCCAGCATTTT. This codes for CASSLGASNQPQHF.

The CDR3 DNA reads TGTGCCATCAGTAACCCCCAGCGGGAAAGGACCCAGTACTTC. Translated: CAISNPQRERTQYF. The V call is TRBV10-3, the J call TRBJ2-5, with 7 bases aligning to TRBD2. In germline, CDR1 is ENHRY, CDR2 SYGVKD. This CDR3 spans 14 amino acids. Losses at the gene ends were 5 bases for V and 7 bases for J; bases not matched to a gene: 10.

This chain joins TRBV28 and TRBJ2-2, with D possibly matching TRBD2 (6 bases). The CDR3 spans 15 residues. Trimming cost V 4 bases and J 2 bases, with 11 bases left between them. Per germline, CDR1 MDHEN and CDR2 SYDVKM. CDR3 coding DNA: TGTGCCAGCAGTTCCATAGCGGATAACACCGGGGAGCTGTTTTTT. This gives the protein CASSSIADNTGELFF.

This chain joins TRBV19 and TRBJ2-1; 9 positions match TRBD2. V lost 2 bases and J lost 4; bases outside the gene matches: 3. This CDR3 has 15 residues. Per germline, CDR1 LNHDA and CDR2 SQIVND (reference sequence). CDR3 coding DNA: TGTGCCAGTAGTATAAGCGGGGGGCGATACAATGAGCAGTTCTTC. It is translated as CASSISGGRYNEQFF.

J is TRBJ2-7 and V is TRBV28; no firm D call. Germline V gene data show CDR1 as MDHEN and CDR2 as SYDVKM. V was trimmed by 8 bases and J by 0 bases, leaving 8 bases between them. This CDR3 contains 12 residues. CDR3 sequence: CASSHISYEQYF. The CDR3 bases are TGTGCCAGCTCACACATCTCCTACGAGCAGTACTTC.

The gene calls are TRBV4-3 and TRBJ2-1, with D hard to call. The CDR3 runs to 10 residues. Germline CDR1 reads LGHNA; CDR2 reads YSLEER. V was shortened by 11 bases and J by 10 bases, with 12 bases between the two germline ends. CDR3: CASGTREQFF. The CDR3 DNA is TGCGCCTCAGGAACTCGGGAGCAGTTCTTC.

The rearrangement uses TRBV27 and TRBJ2-7; D gene unclear. The ends were cut back, 6 bases at V and 0 bases at J, with 9 bases in the middle. This CDR3 is 13 amino acids long. The germline V gene has CDR1 MNHEY and CDR2 SMNVEV (reference sequence). The CDR3 protein is CASRNWDSYEQYF. As DNA, the CDR3 is TGTGCCAGCAGGAACTGGGACTCCTACGAGCAGTACTTC.

This clone was observed once. The J gene is TRBJ2-7, the V gene TRBV27; no clear D gene. Between the trimmed V and J ends, which lost 2 bases and 0 bases, there was a span of 17 bases. The CDR3 covers 17 residues. Germline loops: CDR1 MNHEY, CDR2 SMNVEV (reference sequence). The CDR3 sequence: CASSLTPMSANSYEQYF. DNA of the CDR3: TGTGCCAGCAGTTTAACCCCAATGAGCGCGAACTCCTACGAGCAGTACTTC.

This rearrangement joins TRBV7-8 to TRBJ2-1; D perhaps matches TRBD1 (6 bases). Per the germline V gene, CDR1 is SGHVS and CDR2 is FQNEAQ. The germline V and J ends were trimmed by 1 base and 8 bases, with 15 bases remaining between them. This CDR3 comprises 15 residues. CDR3 DNA: TGTGCCAGCAGCTTAGTAGGGGGTTCAGCGGATGAGCAGTTCTTC. Encoded protein: CASSLVGGSADEQFF.

The chain's CDR3 is CASSGGVAGSEEQYF. The CDR3 nucleotides are TGTGCCAGCAGCGGGGGAGTAGCGGGTTCTGAGGAGCAGTACTTC. The chain employs TRBV7-9 and TRBJ2-7; 7 bases align to TRBD2. Germline V gene lookup returns CDR1 SEHNR and CDR2 FQNEAQ (reference sequence). Unmatched junction bases numbered 14, after V lost 5 bases and J lost 7 bases. The CDR3 sequence is 15 residues long. Supplemented by reference TRBV7-9 and TRBJ2-7, the full variable domain reads DTGVSQNPRHKITKRGQNVTFRCDPISEHNRLYWYRQTLGQGPEFLTYFQNEAQLEKSRLLSDRFSAERPKGSFSTLEIQRTEQGDSAMYLCASSGGVAGSEEQYFGPGTRLTVT.

By proportion, this clone is medium-sized. J is TRBJ1-2 and V is TRBV28; no firm D call. This CDR3 spans 11 amino acids. V was pared by 5 bases and J by 8 bases, with 9 bases between. The germline gives CDR1 MDHEN, CDR2 SYDVKM. Here the CDR3 DNA reads TGTGCCAGCAGTCTGCCGGGAGGCTACACCTTC. It translates to CASSLPGGYTF.

The V and J genes are TRBV7-2 and TRBJ2-2, with TRBD1 as a possible D gene (5 bases). This CDR3 comprises 15 residues. The V end was cut by 6 bases, the J end by 4 bases, with 15 bases between. Germline V gene data show CDR1 as SGHTA and CDR2 as FQGNSA. The CDR3 is CASRWGTGSTGELFF. The CDR3 region has the DNA TGTGCCAGCAGGTGGGGTACAGGAAGCACCGGGGAGCTGTTTTTT.

This clone was counted a few times. The CDR3 sequence: CASSQEAGTSNYEQYF. The CDR3 coding sequence is TGCGCCAGCAGCCAAGAAGCCGGGACTAGCAACTACGAGCAGTACTTC. The chain employs TRBV4-3 and TRBJ2-7; TRBD2 matches at 9 bases. CDR1 is LGHNA, CDR2 YSLEER, per germline. The CDR3 totals 16 residues. The V segment lost 0 bases and the J segment 3 bases; nucleotides outside the gene matches: 6.

The chain uses TRBV28 and TRBJ1-1; D call uncertain. The CDR3 covers 15 residues. Germline V gives CDR1 MDHEN, CDR2 SYDVKM. Trimming took 2 bases from V and 7 from J, leaving 17 bases between them. For the CDR3, the DNA is TGTGCCAGCAGTTTAGGGAGAGGCTTGGGGTTTGAAGCTTTCTTT. As protein: CASSLGRGLGFEAFF.

J is TRBJ2-3 and V is TRBV7-9; D is uncertain. CDR3 length: 12 residues. Trimming left V 7 bases short and J 1 base short, with 6 bases between. The germline V gene has CDR1 SEHNR and CDR2 FQNEAQ (reference sequence). CDR3 nucleotide sequence: TGTGCCAGCAACCCGGGCACAGATACGCAGTATTTT. Encoded protein: CASNPGTDTQYF.

This clone has only a few counts. The chain has TRBV5-4 and TRBJ2-1, with D possibly called TRBD1 or TRBD2 (5 bases each). The CDR3 covers 17 residues. Trimming stripped 4 bases from V and 5 bases from J, with 22 bases between. Germline values: CDR1 SGHNT, CDR2 YYREEE (reference sequence). DNA for the CDR3: TGTGCCAGCAGCCCCCAGGGTGGACTCCCCGCCGACAATGAGCAGTTCTTC. This codes for CASSPQGGLPADNEQFF.

This clone was picked up one time. The chain couples TRBV6-6 to TRBJ1-4; maybe TRBD1 (5 bases). V was shortened by 6 bases and J by 0 bases, with 11 bases between the two germline ends. The CDR3 is made up of 15 amino acids. Germline V gene data show CDR1 as MNHNY and CDR2 as SVGAGI (reference sequence). The CDR3 region has the DNA TGTGCCAGCAGATTCTCAGGGTCAACTAATGAAAAACTGTTTTTT. This encodes CASRFSGSTNEKLFF.

The chain is built from TRBV27 and TRBJ2-7, with D possibly called TRBD1 or TRBD2 (5 bases each). The CDR3 sequence is 17 residues long. Trimming removed 0 bases at V and 5 bases at J, with 20 bases between. Germline CDR1 reads MNHEY; CDR2 reads SMNVEV (reference sequence). The CDR3 is CASSLSVRVASRDEQYF. The CDR3 DNA follows: TGTGCCAGCAGTTTATCGGTCAGGGTGGCTAGCAGGGACGAGCAGTACTTC.

The V gene is TRBV19, the J gene TRBJ1-6; 7 bases line up with TRBD1. Germline CDR1 and CDR2: LNHDA and SQIVND (reference sequence). Trimming removed 1 base from V and 13 bases from J; junction bases left unmatched: 4. The CDR3 has 13 amino acids. The CDR3 loop is CASSIGTGDPLHF. The CDR3 coding sequence is TGTGCCAGTAGTATAGGGACAGGTGATCCCCTCCACTTT.

The chain couples TRBV6-1 to TRBJ2-3; maybe TRBD1 (6 bases). Germline CDR1 is MNHNS and CDR2 is SASEGT. Trimming removed 6 bases from V and 5 bases from J, with 18 bases in between. CDR3 length: 15 residues. CDR3 nucleotides: TGTGCCAGCAGAGACGGACAGTTAACGGGAGATACGCAGTATTTT. It specifies CASRDGQLTGDTQYF.